This T cell receptor (beta chain) was identified in a study of T cell responses to AZD1222 COVID-19 vaccine (TCRdb year 2021). Background on the whole study: Because spike-specific TCR depth and breadth did not differ between the two schedules, AZD1222 recipients who got a second dose at roughly 4 weeks were pooled with those who got a second dose at roughly 12 weeks. A total of more than 230 trial participants underwent TCR sequencing, of whom about 210 had received two doses of AZD1222 and around 26 had received two doses of the MenACWY control vaccine. Trial participants were enrolled into age subgroups of 18-55, 56-69 and 70-plus years, which contained about 150, 28 and 57 TCR-sequenced participants, respectively. What the authors observed across the whole study: The whole spike protein was spanned by vaccine-associated CD4 TCRs, and dominant responses were seen in regions 160-218 and 743-854. Conclusions about previously exposed vaccinees are limited, since just five or six AZD1222 recipients were seropositive for SARS-CoV-2 at baseline. Most participants were white British and females outnumbered males, and the authors suggested that clonal diversity may have been underestimated. Because no day 14 peak-response samples were available, repertoires were characterized only after the peak T cell response. The 56-69-year group was small, and its depth increase did not reach significance, likely because of low power. After two AZD1222 doses, spike-specific TCR breadth and depth were significantly higher than at day 0 and than in MenACWY recipients. Nearly half of unique spike-specific TCRs reportedly recognized epitopes outside regions mutated in the B.1.351 and B.1.1.7 variants.

Interpreted using the paper, the time point label stands for: baseline before first vaccination. Vaccinee samples were obtained from the UK trials COV001 and COV002, which included a single-blind randomized controlled phase 2/3 trial of AZD1222 (ChAdOx1 nCoV-19) in healthy adults. For TCRbeta chain sequencing, PBMC samples were collected from trial participants at day 0 and at day 28 after the second dose. On this clone itself: It has no known antigen specificity. No quality values exist for individual bases; no much larger clone is one base distant.

CDR1 and CDR2 are drawn from the germline V gene: SNHLY, FYNNEI. The CDR3 has 16 amino acids, counting the end cysteine and phenylalanine. Only CDR3 DNA is held: 48 bases, read in frame from base 1. V has 4 bases trimmed and J has 4 bases trimmed; junction bases matching no gene number 10. The CDR3 regions of human TCRbeta chains were subjected to immunosequencing. The published analysis was carried out like this. Repertoire TCRs were matched against a reference library of SARS-CoV-2-specific TCRs generated with the MIRA antigen-specificity platform. Breadth was defined as the fraction of unique TCRs that were SARS-CoV-2-associated. Depth was defined as the fraction of total T cells that were SARS-CoV-2-associated. Using the MIRA data, each spike-specific TCR was mapped to the spike region that the TCR reacts to and placed in a CD4 or CD8 class. Log10-transformed breadth and depth values were compared by one-way ANOVA with Sidak's multiple comparisons tests. Drawn from immuneACCESS, this table holds only the in-frame rearrangements with V and J called that TCRdb kept. Clones are partly lost; checked studies trace under half to an unresolved V gene and leave the rest unexplained. The V and J calls and clone size are taken from that table; D and trimming were inferred from the DNA. This sample comprises around 110,000 clones, 75% to 90% of them detected only once. The top ten constitute 3.1% of the sample.

This TCR derives from an adult in good health. The specimen comprised peripheral blood, sampled on day 0 of AZD1222 vaccination. The chain joins TRBV2 to TRBJ2-7; TRBD1 fits 10 bases in the junction. The sequenced DNA is TGTGCCAGCAGTGTGGAGGTAGGGACAGGGGATTACGAGCAGTACTTC. Its translation is CASSVEVGTGDYEQYF.